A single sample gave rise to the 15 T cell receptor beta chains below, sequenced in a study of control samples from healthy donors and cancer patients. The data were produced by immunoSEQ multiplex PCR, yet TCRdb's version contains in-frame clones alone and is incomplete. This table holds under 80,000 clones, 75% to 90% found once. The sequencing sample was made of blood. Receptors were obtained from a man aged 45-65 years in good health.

The CDR3 nucleotides read TGCGCCAGCAGCCCAACAAGGTCCTCACCCTATGGCTACACCTTC. Translated, it gives CASSPTRSSPYGYTF. The J gene is TRBJ1-2, the V gene TRBV4-1, with D hard to call. V was cut by 4 bases and J by 4 bases, with 16 bases left in between. Germline CDR1 and CDR2: MGHRA and YSYEKL. The CDR3 spans 15 residues.

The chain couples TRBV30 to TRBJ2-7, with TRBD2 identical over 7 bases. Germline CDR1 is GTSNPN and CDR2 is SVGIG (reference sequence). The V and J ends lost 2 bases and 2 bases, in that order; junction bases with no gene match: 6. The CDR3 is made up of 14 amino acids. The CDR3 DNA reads TGTGCCTGGAGTTCTTCTAGCGGACCCTACGAGCAGTACTTC. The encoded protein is CAWSSSSGPYEQYF.

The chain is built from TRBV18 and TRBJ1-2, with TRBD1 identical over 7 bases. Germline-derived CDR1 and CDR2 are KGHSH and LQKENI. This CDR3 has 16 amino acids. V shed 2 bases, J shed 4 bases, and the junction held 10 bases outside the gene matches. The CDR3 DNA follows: TGTGCCAGCTCACCAAGTTCTATAGGGGGCGGCTATGGCTACACCTTC. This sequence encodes CASSPSSIGGGYGYTF.

CDR3 coding DNA: TGTGCCAGTGCCTTTCCGAACTCCGGGGGTAAACTGTTTTTT. It codes for CASAFPNSGGKLFF. The gene calls are TRBV19 and TRBJ1-4, with a possible D match to TRBD1 (5 bases). The CDR3 length is 14 residues. The V and J ends lost 8 bases and 11 bases respectively, with 21 bases between them. Germline-derived CDR1 and CDR2 are LNHDA and SQIVND (reference sequence).

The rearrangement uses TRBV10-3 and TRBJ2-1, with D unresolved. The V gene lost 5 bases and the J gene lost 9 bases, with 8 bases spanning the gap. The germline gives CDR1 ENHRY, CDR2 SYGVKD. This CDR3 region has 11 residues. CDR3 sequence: CAISRFGEQFF. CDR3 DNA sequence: TGTGCCATCAGTCGGTTCGGTGAGCAGTTCTTC.

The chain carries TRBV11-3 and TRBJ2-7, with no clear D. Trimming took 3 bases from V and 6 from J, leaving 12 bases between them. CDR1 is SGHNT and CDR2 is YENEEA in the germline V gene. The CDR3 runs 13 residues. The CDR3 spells CASSFDGLAEQYF. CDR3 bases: TGTGCCAGCAGCTTTGATGGGTTGGCCGAGCAGTACTTC.

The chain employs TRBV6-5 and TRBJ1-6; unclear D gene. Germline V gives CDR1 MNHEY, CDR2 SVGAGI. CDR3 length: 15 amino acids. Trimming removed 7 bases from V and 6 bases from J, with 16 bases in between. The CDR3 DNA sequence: TGTGCCAGCAAACAAGAGGACCTACTTAATTCACCCCTCCACTTT. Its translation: CASKQEDLLNSPLHF.

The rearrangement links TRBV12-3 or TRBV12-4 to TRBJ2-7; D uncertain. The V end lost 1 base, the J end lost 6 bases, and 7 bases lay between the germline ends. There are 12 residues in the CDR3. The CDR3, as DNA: TGTGCCAGCAGTTTAGAGAAACGCGAGCAGTACTTC. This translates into CASSLEKREQYF.

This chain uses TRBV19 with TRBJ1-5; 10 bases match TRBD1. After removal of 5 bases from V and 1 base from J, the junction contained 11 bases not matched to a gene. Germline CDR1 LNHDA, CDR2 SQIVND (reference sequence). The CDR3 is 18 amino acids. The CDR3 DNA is TGTGCCAGTAGTCAGAGTGACAGGGGGCGGTGGAGCAATCAGCCCCAGCATTTT. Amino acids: CASSQSDRGRWSNQPQHF.

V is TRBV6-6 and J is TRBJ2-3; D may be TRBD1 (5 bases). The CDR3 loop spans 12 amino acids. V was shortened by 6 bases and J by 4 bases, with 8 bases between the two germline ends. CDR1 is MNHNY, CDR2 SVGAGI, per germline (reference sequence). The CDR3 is CASSPTADTQYF. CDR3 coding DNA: TGTGCCAGCAGCCCGACAGCAGATACGCAGTATTTT.

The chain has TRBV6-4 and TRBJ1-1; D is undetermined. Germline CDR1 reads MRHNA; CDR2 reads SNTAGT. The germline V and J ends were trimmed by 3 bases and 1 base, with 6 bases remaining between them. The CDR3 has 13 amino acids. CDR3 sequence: CASSETGNTEAFF. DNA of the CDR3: TGTGCCAGCAGTGAGACGGGGAACACTGAAGCTTTCTTT.

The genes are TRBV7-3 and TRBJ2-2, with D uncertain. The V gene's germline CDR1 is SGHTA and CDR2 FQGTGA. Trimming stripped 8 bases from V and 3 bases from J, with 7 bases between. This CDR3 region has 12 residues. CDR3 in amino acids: CASRLDTGELFF. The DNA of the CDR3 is TGTGCCAGCCGGTTGGACACCGGGGAGCTGTTTTTT.

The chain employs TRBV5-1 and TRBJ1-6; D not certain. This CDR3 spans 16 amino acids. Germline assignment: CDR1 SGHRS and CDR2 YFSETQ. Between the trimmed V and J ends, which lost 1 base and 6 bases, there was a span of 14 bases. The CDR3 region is CASSLLSPGGNSPLHF. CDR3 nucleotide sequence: TGCGCCAGCAGCTTGCTGTCGCCGGGTGGTAATTCACCCCTCCACTTT. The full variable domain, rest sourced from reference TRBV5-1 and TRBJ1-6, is KAGVTQTPRYLIKTRGQQVTLSCSPISGHRSVSWYQQTPGQGLQFLFEYFSETQRNKGNFPGRFSGRQFSNSRSEMNVSTLELGDSALYLCASSLLSPGGNSPLHFGNGTRLTVT.

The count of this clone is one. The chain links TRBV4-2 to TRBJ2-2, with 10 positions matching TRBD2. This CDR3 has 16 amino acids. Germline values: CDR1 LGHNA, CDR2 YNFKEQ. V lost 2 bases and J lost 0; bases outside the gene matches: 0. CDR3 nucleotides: TGTGCCAGCAGCCAACTAGCGGGGGCGAACACCGGGGAGCTGTTTTTT. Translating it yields CASSQLAGANTGELFF.

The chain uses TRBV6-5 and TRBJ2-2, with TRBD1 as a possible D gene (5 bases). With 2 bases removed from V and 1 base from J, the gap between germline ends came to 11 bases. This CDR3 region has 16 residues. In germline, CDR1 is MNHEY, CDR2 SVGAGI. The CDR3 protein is CASSYEPRGNTGELFF. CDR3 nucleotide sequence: TGTGCCAGCAGTTACGAGCCAAGGGGGAACACCGGGGAGCTGTTTTTT.